These 16 T cell receptor beta chains came from one sample sequenced in a study of identical twins. TCRdb independently ran MiXCR on the 5' RACE reads; one entry per CDR3 protein. The sample has about 530,000 distinct CDR3 sequences, about 22% seen once. This same sample was also taken into another study, of yellow fever vaccine responses in identical twins.

Sequenced input: CD4+ T cells sorted from blood. These receptors were obtained from a woman aged 18-30 years in good health.

V is TRBV14 and J is TRBJ2-2, with no clear D. The CDR3 has 18 amino acids. Trimming pared 0 bases from V and 7 bases from J, leaving 21 bases between. Germline CDR1 is SGHDN and CDR2 is FVKESK. The CDR3 sequence is CASSQDLVWSLGGGELFF. CDR3 DNA sequence: TGTGCCAGCAGCCAAGATCTGGTTTGGAGTCTTGGTGGCGGGGAGCTGTTTTTT.

The chain combines TRBV15 with TRBJ1-4; no firm D call. This CDR3 spans 16 amino acids. Germline CDR1 is LNHNV and CDR2 is YYDKDF (reference sequence). The germline V and J ends were trimmed by 8 bases and 3 bases, with 19 bases remaining between them. In DNA form, the CDR3 reads TGTGCCACCCGCCTAGACCAAAGCAGGTCTAATGAAAAACTGTTTTTT. Its protein is CATRLDQSRSNEKLFF.

The chain joins TRBV19 to TRBJ2-4, with TRBD2 as a possible D gene (5 bases). Germline lookup yields CDR1 LNHDA and CDR2 SQIVND (reference sequence). V shed 3 bases and J shed 8 bases, with 17 bases lying between them. The length of the CDR3 is 15 residues. This CDR3 is CASSIGGEPGDIQYF. DNA for the CDR3: TGTGCCAGTAGTATTGGTGGGGAACCCGGGGACATTCAGTACTTC.

This clonotype showed up just a few times. The J gene is TRBJ2-7, the V gene TRBV5-1; the match to TRBD2 covers 7 bases. The CDR3 covers 12 residues. V dropped 7 bases and J dropped 4; count of bases not matched to a gene: 5. The V gene's germline CDR1 is SGHRS and CDR2 YFSETQ. The CDR3, as DNA: TGCGCCAGCTCTCTAGCGGATTACGAGCAGTACTTC. It translates to CASSLADYEQYF.

The table lists this clonotype with a few counts. V gene TRBV4-1 combines with J gene TRBJ2-2; weak D call: TRBD2 (7 bases). Germline-derived CDR1 and CDR2 are MGHRA and YSYEKL. The CDR3 loop spans 18 amino acids. Trimming left V 4 bases short and J 2 bases short, with 20 bases between. CDR3 coding DNA: TGCGCCAGCAGCCTACAGTACACGGGGGGCCTAAACACCGGGGAGCTGTTTTTT. It is translated as CASSLQYTGGLNTGELFF.

The CDR3 DNA reads TGCAGCGCTAAGGTGACTAGCGGGAGGTACAATGAGCAGTTCTTC. Translating gives CSAKVTSGRYNEQFF. This sequence joins TRBV29-1 and TRBJ2-1, with TRBD2 matching over 13 bases. Germline CDR1 and CDR2: SQVTM and ANQGSEA. After removal of 7 bases from V and 4 bases from J, the junction contained 7 bases not matched to a gene. The CDR3 is 15 amino acids.

The chain recombines TRBV20-1 with TRBJ2-7, with 9 bases matching TRBD1. Unmatched junction bases numbered 3, after V lost 1 base and J lost 2 bases. Germline V gene lookup returns CDR1 DFQATT and CDR2 SNEGSKA (reference sequence). The CDR3 consists of 14 residues. The CDR3 coding sequence is TGCAGTGCTAGAGGCCGGGACAGGGCCTACGAGCAGTACGTC. The encoded protein is CSARGRDRAYEQYV.

This clonotype has more than one count but fewer than ten. This chain links TRBV6-1 with TRBJ2-7; the D gene is possibly TRBD2 (6 bases). Germline values: CDR1 MNHNS, CDR2 SASEGT. The CDR3 runs to 15 residues. V lost 6 bases and J 7 bases, leaving 22 bases between the germline ends. CDR3 protein: CASRRDSTITGEQYF. The CDR3 nucleotides read TGTGCCAGCAGGAGGGACTCCACTATCACGGGGGAGCAGTACTTC.

V is TRBV9 and J is TRBJ2-2; D is unresolved. The V and J ends lost 1 base and 0 bases respectively, with 10 bases between them. This CDR3 region has 16 residues. Germline V lookup: CDR1 SGDLS, CDR2 YYNGEE. Here the CDR3 reads CASSVSPGTNTGELFF. CDR3 coding DNA: TGTGCCAGCAGCGTAAGTCCCGGAACGAACACCGGGGAGCTGTTTTTT.

A few counts support this clonotype. The chain has TRBV12-3 or TRBV12-4 and TRBJ2-1; 7 nucleotides line up with TRBD2. The CDR3 is 14 residues long. V trimming: 7 bases; J trimming: 6 bases; junction bases outside the gene matches: 9. CDR3 sequence: CASNGGGIGNEQFF. CDR3 DNA sequence: TGTGCCAGCAACGGGGGAGGGATTGGCAATGAGCAGTTCTTC.

This chain links TRBV4-1 with TRBJ2-3; TRBD1 matches 7 bases. The CDR3 runs to 15 residues. CDR1 and CDR2 (germline): MGHRA, YSYEKL. V dropped 1 base and J dropped 5; count of bases not matched to a gene: 6. Written as DNA, the CDR3 is TGCGCCAGCAGCCAAGTGGGACAGAGAATAGATACGCAGTATTTT. Protein product: CASSQVGQRIDTQYF.

This chain connects TRBV7-6 to TRBJ2-2; 10 positions match TRBD1. V shed 5 bases, J shed 5 bases, and the junction held 8 bases outside the gene matches. Germline V gene sequence: CDR1 SGHVS, CDR2 FNYEAQ. The CDR3 spans 16 residues. The CDR3 loop reads CASSQGQGLVTGELFF. The CDR3 DNA sequence: TGTGCCAGCAGCCAGGGACAGGGGCTTGTAACCGGGGAGCTGTTTTTT.

V gene TRBV12-3 or TRBV12-4 combines with J gene TRBJ1-2; the D is unclear. The CDR3 covers 11 residues. V was trimmed by 6 bases and J by 7 bases, leaving 9 bases between them. CDR3 in DNA: TGTGCCAGCAGAGGTAGGAGTGGCTACACCTTC. It encodes CASRGRSGYTF.

This clonotype was counted many times. V is TRBV5-1 and J is TRBJ2-5; 9 bases agree with TRBD2. J was trimmed by 2 bases and V by 0 bases; bases with no gene match: 2. The CDR3 length is 15 residues. Germline CDR1 and CDR2: SGHRS and YFSETQ. In nucleotides, the CDR3 is TGCGCCAGCAGCTTGGGGCTAGCGGGACAAGAGACCCAGTACTTC. Protein sequence: CASSLGLAGQETQYF. Full variable domain (rest looked up from reference TRBV5-1 and TRBJ2-5): KAGVTQTPRYLIKTRGQQVTLSCSPISGHRSVSWYQQTPGQGLQFLFEYFSETQRNKGNFPGRFSGRQFSNSRSEMNVSTLELGDSALYLCASSLGLAGQETQYFGPGTRLLVL.

The chain carries TRBV9 and TRBJ2-3; TRBD2 matches 9 bases. Per germline, CDR1 SGDLS and CDR2 YYNGEE. The CDR3 loop spans 17 amino acids. V shed 4 bases, J shed 2 bases, and the junction held 11 bases outside the gene matches. CDR3 in DNA: TGTGCCAGCAGCCCTTTGTTCGCTAGCGGGGACACAGATACGCAGTATTTT. Translation gives CASSPLFASGDTDTQYF.

The rearrangement joins TRBV14 to TRBJ2-7, with TRBD2 identical over 7 bases. The CDR3 has 15 amino acids. J lost 0 bases, V lost 5 bases, and 7 bases had no gene match. The V gene's germline CDR1 is SGHDN and CDR2 FVKESK. The CDR3 DNA sequence: TGTGCCAGCAGCTCAAGTTGGGACTACTCCTACGAGCAGTACTTC. Translation gives CASSSSWDYSYEQYF.